This is a list of T cell receptor beta chains from one sample in a study of T cell responses to AZD1222 COVID-19 vaccine. Method: immunoSEQ multiplex PCR; TCRdb's copy keeps in-frame clones and lacks some. The table includes some 110,000 clones, around 84% detected once. Sequenced here: peripheral blood, sampled 28 days after the second AZD1222 dose. These receptors were obtained from an adult who received the AZD1222 COVID-19 vaccine. Both conserved end residues are part of each CDR3. The D gene is left open where the match is weak. Size values are once, few and many counts, or a class for expanded clones, and some rows have none.

-,TRBV5-5,-,TRBJ1-6,TGTGCCAGCAGCTTGGCCGGTCGGCAGCCAAATTCACCCCTCCACTTT,CASSLAGRQPNSPLHF
-,TRBV27,-,TRBJ1-6,TGTGCCTGCGGGCAGGACTATAATTCACCCCTCCACTTT,CACGQDYNSPLHF
few,TRBV4-2,-,TRBJ1-4,TGTGCCAGCAGCCAAGATCTGGGACGGACCTATGAAAAACTGTTTTTT,CASSQDLGRTYEKLFF
-,TRBV20-1,TRBD1,TRBJ2-7,TGCAGTGCTACTCCGGGACAGGGGGTGTACTTC,CSATPGQGVYF
once,TRBV24-1,-,TRBJ2-1,TGTGCCACCAGTGACCAGACCGAAAGCTCCTACAATGAGCAGTTCTTC,CATSDQTESSYNEQFF
once,TRBV25-1,-,TRBJ1-2,TGTGCCAGCAGTTCTTGGCCAGTAGCTAACTATGGCTACACCTTC,CASSSWPVANYGYTF
-,TRBV7-6,-,TRBJ1-1,TGTGCCAGCAGCTTTCCCCTCGTGAACCATGAAGCTTTCTTT,CASSFPLVNHEAFF
-,TRBV21-1,-,TRBJ2-2,TGTGCCAGCAGCAACGGGGCGTCGAACACCGGGGAGCTGTTTTTT,CASSNGASNTGELFF
once,TRBV7-9,-,TRBJ1-2,TGTGCCAGCAGCTTACGAGAGAGTTCTTATGGCTACACCTTC,CASSLRESSYGYTF
-,TRBV7-9,TRBD2,TRBJ2-1,TGTGCCAGCAGCTCCGCTTCGGGAGGGCGGGCGTCAAATGAGCAGTTCTTC,CASSSASGGRASNEQFF
few,TRBV27,-,TRBJ2-7,TGTGCCAGCCGCGACAGTTTCTCCTACGAGCAGTACTTC,CASRDSFSYEQYF
-,TRBV5-1,-,TRBJ1-3,TGCGCCAGCAGCTTGGATTTCCGTCAGGGGAGGGGTGGAAACACCATATATTTT,CASSLDFRQGRGGNTIYF
-,TRBV4-1,TRBD1,TRBJ2-7,TGCGCCAGCAGCCAGTCCGGGACAGCTCCCTACGAGCAGTACTTC,CASSQSGTAPYEQYF
-,TRBV18,-,TRBJ2-7,TGTGCCAGCTCACCGGCCGACCAGGGCGAGCAGTACTTC,CASSPADQGEQYF
-,TRBV6-2/TRBV6-3,-,TRBJ2-3,TGTGCCAGCACCCCCATGCGCACAGATACGCAGTATTTT,CASTPMRTDTQYF
-,TRBV2,TRBD2,TRBJ2-3,TGTGCCAGCAGTACTAGCGGGAGGGATCGACTTAGCACAGATACGCAGTATTTT,CASSTSGRDRLSTDTQYF
-,TRBV6-5,-,TRBJ1-2,TGTGCCAGCAGTTCCCTCGACAGACTTGGCTACACCTTC,CASSSLDRLGYTF
-,TRBV3-1/TRBV3-2,-,TRBJ1-2,TGTGCCAGCAGCCGTCCAGGGAAGGGTGGCTACACCTTC,CASSRPGKGGYTF
-,TRBV4-2,-,TRBJ1-5,TGTGCCAGCAGCCAAGACCCACAGGGAGGGGGTCAGCCCCAGCATTTT,CASSQDPQGGGQPQHF
-,TRBV7-9,TRBD2,TRBJ2-3,TGTGCCAGCAGCTCCTTTGTAGCGGGAGGCACAGATACGCAGTATTTT,CASSSFVAGGTDTQYF
-,TRBV18,-,TRBJ2-7,TGTGCCAGCTCACCACCGGTCTACGTGGAGCAGTACTTC,CASSPPVYVEQYF
-,TRBV7-9,-,TRBJ1-2,TGTGCCAGCAGCCCACCAGCTAACTATGGCTACACCTTC,CASSPPANYGYTF
once,TRBV23-1,TRBD1,TRBJ1-1,TGCGCCAGCAGTCGGTGGGAGGGGGCGAACACTGAAGCTTTCTTT,CASSRWEGANTEAFF
-,TRBV18,-,TRBJ2-1,TGTGCCAGCTCACCATTTCCGGGGGAGAATGAGCAGTTCTTC,CASSPFPGENEQFF
-,TRBV9,TRBD1,TRBJ2-2,TGTGCCAGCAGCAATTGGGACAGGGGAGACTCCGGCCCCGGGGAGCTGTTTTTT,CASSNWDRGDSGPGELFF
-,TRBV6-2/TRBV6-3,-,TRBJ1-1,TGTGCCAGCAGTTACTCGGAAACGTCGACTGAAGCTTTCTTT,CASSYSETSTEAFF
-,TRBV28,-,TRBJ2-7,TGTGCCAGCAGCCAAACTAGACAGTACGAGCAGTACTTC,CASSQTRQYEQYF
-,TRBV27,-,TRBJ2-3,TGTGCCAGCAGTTTTATGCTAGCGCACGGCACAGATACGCAGTATTTT,CASSFMLAHGTDTQYF
once,TRBV4-1,-,TRBJ2-3,TGCGCCAGCAGCCTCAGCCTATACAGGGCCCCTACGCAGTATTTT,CASSLSLYRAPTQYF
-,TRBV4-1,TRBD2,TRBJ2-1,TGCGCCAGCAGCCAACCCCTAGCGGGGGGGTACAATGAGCAGTTCTTC,CASSQPLAGGYNEQFF
once,TRBV7-8,TRBD2,TRBJ2-3,TGTGCCAGCAGCTCTAGCGGGGGGCCAGCAGATACGCAGTATTTT,CASSSSGGPADTQYF
-,TRBV30,-,TRBJ2-2,TGTGCCTGGAGTGTACCCCGGTGGAACACCGGGGAGCTGTTTTTT,CAWSVPRWNTGELFF
-,TRBV19,-,TRBJ1-4,TGTGCCAGTAGTATTGGGGGACGTCGGGAAAAACTGTTTTTT,CASSIGGRREKLFF
-,TRBV30,-,TRBJ1-1,TGTGCCTGGACCCGTGGGGACACTGAAGCTTTCTTT,CAWTRGDTEAFF
-,TRBV30,TRBD1,TRBJ1-1,TGTGCCTGGAGTGTACTCGGACAGGGGGCTCGGGCTTTCTTT,CAWSVLGQGARAFF
-,TRBV27,-,TRBJ1-2,TGTGCCAGCAGCCAAGGGCCGGCCCTCTATGGCTACACCTTC,CASSQGPALYGYTF
-,TRBV12-5,TRBD2,TRBJ2-1,TGTGCTAGTGCCCCTCAGCTGGGACTAGCGGGAGGCAGGTCCTACAATGAGCAGTTCTTC,CASAPQLGLAGGRSYNEQFF
-,TRBV6-6,-,TRBJ1-2,TGTGCCAGCAGCCCGCGCGGGGAATTGGACTATGGCTACACCTTC,CASSPRGELDYGYTF
-,TRBV11-2,-,TRBJ2-1,TGTGCCAGCAGCTTTGGGACCTCCCAGGATGAGCAGTTCTTC,CASSFGTSQDEQFF
-,TRBV5-8,-,TRBJ2-7,TGTGCCAGCAGCTTGGGGCGGCTCCGCTACGAGCAGTACTTC,CASSLGRLRYEQYF
once,TRBV20-1,-,TRBJ1-1,TGCAGTGCTACAAGGGGCACTGAAGCTTTCTTT,CSATRGTEAFF
once,TRBV30,-,TRBJ1-3,TGTGCCTGGAGTCATATCCGGGTTGGAAACACCATATATTTT,CAWSHIRVGNTIYF
-,TRBV19,-,TRBJ1-2,TGTGCCAGTACCCCCGGCAAGGGGGGCTACGTGGGCTACACCTTC,CASTPGKGGYVGYTF
-,TRBV27,-,TRBJ2-2,TGTGCCAGCAGATTATTACAGTCTCCCGGGGAGCTGTTTTTT,CASRLLQSPGELFF
-,TRBV5-6,-,TRBJ1-5,TGTGCCAGCAGCTTGAACGATCAGCCCCAGCATTTT,CASSLNDQPQHF
-,TRBV7-9,TRBD2,TRBJ2-1,TGTGCCAGCAGCTTAGATAGCGGGAGGGACAATGAGCAGTTCTTC,CASSLDSGRDNEQFF